This T cell receptor (beta chain) was obtained from a study of CD8 T cells in ankylosing spondylitis (dated by TCRdb to about 2017). Background for the entire study: T cell receptor beta repertoires were profiled in healthy donors and ankylosing spondylitis patients so that disease-linked TCR variants could be found. Peripheral blood was sampled, and synovial fluid was also collected from ankylosing spondylitis patients. In total, the full study cohort was made up of roughly 110 healthy donors and 20 to 25 ankylosing spondylitis patients.

What the study reported, not specific to this receptor: Significant enrichment of the disease-linked clones was reported in matched synovial fluid samples from ankylosing spondylitis patients. A TCR beta motif of roughly 8 highly homologous amino acid variants appeared characteristic of blood from ankylosing spondylitis patients. Some TCR beta motif variants had previously been reported in synovial fluid and blood of reactive arthritis patients, which suggested common disease-initiation mechanisms. The disease-linked clones showed a CD8+ phenotype and occurred at relatively low frequencies in peripheral blood.

In regard to this clonotype: The specificity of this receptor is unknown. Per-base quality was not reported, and no clone a single base away is much larger than it.

Taken from the germline V gene, the CDR1 and CDR2 loops are SQVTM and ANQGSEA. The CDR3 runs 14 amino acids, cysteine and phenylalanine included. The CDR3 DNA has 42 bases and is translated from base 1. V sheds 6 bases and J sheds 3 bases, leaving 14 bases between their ends. Sequencing was carried out with an Illumina HiSeq 2500. TCR beta libraries were prepared by quantitative 5'-RACE with molecular barcodes. As for the authors' bioinformatics: A new computational method based on a probabilistic model of VDJ rearrangement was used to identify disease-linked TCR variants. TCRdb took the public reads, trimmed them with fastp at Q25, ran MiXCR for clone calling and kept in-frame beta chains. Identical CDR3 protein sequences are pooled into one entry, listed with their most common genes and DNA. The V and J calls and clone size come from TCRdb's table, not from the authors' own analysis. The table for this sample lists approximately 46,000 distinct CDR3 sequences; 9.5% to 11% of them were counted only once. Around 1.4% of the sample comes from the top ten.

The clonotype comes from a male donor with ankylosing spondylitis or in good health (not recorded which). Input material: blood, either unsorted or a sorted T cell fraction (not recorded which). The sequence is built from TRBV29-1 and TRBJ2-2, with a tentative D gene TRBD1 over 6 matching bases. The encoded CDR3 is CSVGGSSDTGELFF. In nucleotides, the sequence is TGCAGCGTAGGGGGTTCCAGTGACACCGGGGAGCTGTTTTTT.